These T cell receptor beta chains were read from a single sample in a study of technical replicates of blood from a handful of donors. Assay used: immunoSEQ multiplex PCR; TCRdb lists only in-frame clones, some missing. The sample includes 75,000 to 100,000 clones, over 85% of them seen just once. Sequencing was performed on T cells isolated from PBMCs. The receptors here all came from a human donor in good health. Both conserved end residues are part of each CDR3. A D gene is named only where the DNA matches it firmly. Clone sizes are given selectively: once, few, many, or a class where the clone is expanded.

clone_size,v_call,j_call,d_call,cdr3_nt,cdr3_aa
-,TRBV9,TRBJ2-3,-,TGTGCCAGCAGCGTAGAAGGGGAGGTTACGCAGTATTTT,CASSVEGEVTQYF
-,TRBV2,TRBJ2-1,-,TGTGCCAGCAGTGGAGTCTTTTACAATGAGCAGTTCTTC,CASSGVFYNEQFF
-,TRBV7-2,TRBJ2-1,-,TGTGCCAGCAGCTTAGTGGAGCGGGAGCAGTTCTTC,CASSLVEREQFF
once,TRBV19,TRBJ1-1,-,TGTGCCAGTAGCGAGAAAAGGAACACTGAAGCTTTCTTT,CASSEKRNTEAFF
-,TRBV11-2,TRBJ1-1,TRBD1,TGTGCCAGCAGCTTGAGACCCCGGGACAGGGTGTTCACTGAAGCTTTCTTT,CASSLRPRDRVFTEAFF
-,TRBV19,TRBJ2-5,-,TGTGCCAGTAGTATAGCGGGGAGCCAAGAGACCCAGTACTTC,CASSIAGSQETQYF
-,TRBV18,TRBJ2-2,-,TGTGCCAGCTCGCTGGGACTTACTGACACCGGGGAGCTGTTTTTT,CASSLGLTDTGELFF
-,TRBV5-1,TRBJ2-3,TRBD2,TGCGCCAGCTTGGACCCGGGAGGTCCAGATACGCAGTATTTT,CASLDPGGPDTQYF
-,TRBV7-9,TRBJ2-3,TRBD2,TGTGCCAGCAGCTTAGGTACGACTAGCGGTACAGATACGCAGTATTTT,CASSLGTTSGTDTQYF
-,TRBV29-1,TRBJ1-2,-,TGCAGCGTTGTTCAGGGAGGCTATGGCTACACCTTC,CSVVQGGYGYTF
-,TRBV2,TRBJ2-2,-,TGTGCCAGCAGTGAAAGGTTTTCGAAACAGGCCGGGGAGCTGTTTTTT,CASSERFSKQAGELFF